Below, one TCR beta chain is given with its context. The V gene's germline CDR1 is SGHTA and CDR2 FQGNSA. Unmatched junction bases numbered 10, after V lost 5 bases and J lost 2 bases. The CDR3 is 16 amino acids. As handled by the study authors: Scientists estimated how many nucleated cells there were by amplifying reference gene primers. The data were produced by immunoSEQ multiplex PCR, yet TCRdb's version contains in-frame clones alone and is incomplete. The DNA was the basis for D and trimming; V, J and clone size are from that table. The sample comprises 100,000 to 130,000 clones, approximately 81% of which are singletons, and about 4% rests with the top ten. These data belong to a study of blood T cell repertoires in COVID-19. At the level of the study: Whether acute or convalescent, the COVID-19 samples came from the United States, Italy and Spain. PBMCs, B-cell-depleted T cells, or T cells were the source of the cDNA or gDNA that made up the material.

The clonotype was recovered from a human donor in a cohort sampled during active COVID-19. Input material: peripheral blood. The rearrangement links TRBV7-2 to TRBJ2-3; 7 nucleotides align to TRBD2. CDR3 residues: CASSRLGAGITDTQYF. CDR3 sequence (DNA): TGTGCCAGCAGCCGCCTAGGAGCGGGAATCACAGATACGCAGTATTTT.